The 17 T cell receptor beta chains below all came from one sample that was sequenced in a study of beta chain features in type 1 diabetes. Expressed TCRB transcripts were sequenced because the entire RNA isolate underwent reverse transcription. The repertoire was sequenced with immunoSEQ multiplex PCR; TCRdb's copy has only in-frame clones and lacks some. The profile shows 130,000 to 150,000 clones, around 9.3% of them singletons. What was sequenced was naive CD4+ T cells from blood. The receptors originated from a young man in good health.

This clone was seen repeatedly, ten times or more. This chain joins TRBV29-1 and TRBJ2-1; no reliable D call. CDR1 and CDR2 (germline): SQVTM, ANQGSEA. This CDR3 is built from 11 residues. Trimming took 4 bases from V and 8 from J, leaving 9 bases between them. The CDR3 DNA sequence: TGCAGCGTTGGCAGGTTTGATGAGCAGTTCTTC. Amino acid sequence: CSVGRFDEQFF.

This clone was detected many times. V usage is TRBV7-9 and J usage is TRBJ2-3; D is ambiguous. The germline V gene has CDR1 SEHNR and CDR2 FQNEAQ (reference sequence). V dropped 5 bases and J dropped 6 bases, with 6 bases sitting between them. This CDR3 is 11 amino acids long. The CDR3 loop is CASSNQDTQYF. CDR3 in DNA: TGTGCCAGCAGCAATCAGGATACGCAGTATTTT.

The CDR3 protein is CASSVALARSTNEQFF. The CDR3 DNA reads TGTGCCAGCAGCGTAGCCCTAGCGAGGTCCACGAATGAGCAGTTCTTC. The chain links TRBV9 to TRBJ2-1; TRBD2 is a possible D gene (6 bases). The germline CDR1 and CDR2 sequences are SGDLS and YYNGEE. V lost 0 bases to trimming and J lost 7 bases, with 17 bases between them. CDR3 length: 16 amino acids.

This clone came up a few times. The rearrangement links TRBV5-1 to TRBJ1-5, with a possible D match to TRBD1 (5 bases). The V end lost 4 bases, the J end lost 6 bases, and 20 bases lay between the germline ends. CDR3 size: 16 residues. Germline V gene sequence: CDR1 SGHRS, CDR2 YFSETQ. CDR3 bases: TGCGCCAGCAGCGTGGGGCCGGGGGGATCAGGTCAGCCCCAGCATTTT. It is translated as CASSVGPGGSGQPQHF.

The chain has TRBV6-1 and TRBJ1-4, with 9 bases fitting TRBD1. This CDR3 has 14 amino acids. The V and J ends lost 4 bases and 7 bases, in that order; junction bases with no gene match: 4. Germline CDR1 is MNHNS and CDR2 is SASEGT. CDR3 nucleotides: TGTGCCAGCAGTGGGGACAGGGTTGCTGAAAAACTGTTTTTT. Protein product: CASSGDRVAEKLFF.

This clone has just a few counts. The V gene is TRBV2, the J gene TRBJ2-1, with TRBD1 matching 9 bases. Germline V gives CDR1 SNHLY, CDR2 FYNNEI. The CDR3 totals 15 residues. V was pared by 4 bases and J by 5 bases, with 6 bases of the junction left unmatched. The CDR3 bases are TGTGCCAGCAGTGTAGGGACAGGGAAGAACAATGAGCAGTTCTTC. Translated: CASSVGTGKNNEQFF.

The chain uses TRBV19 and TRBJ1-5, with a possible D match to TRBD1 (6 bases). CDR3 length equals 14 residues. Germline loops: CDR1 LNHDA, CDR2 SQIVND (reference sequence). The V end lost 2 bases, the J end lost 5 bases, and 10 bases lay between the germline ends. The CDR3 here is CASSIQGPYQPQHF. For the CDR3, the DNA is TGTGCCAGTAGTATACAGGGGCCCTATCAGCCCCAGCATTTT.

The chain carries TRBV9 and TRBJ1-5; 7 bases agree with TRBD1. Looked up from germline, CDR1 is SGDLS and CDR2 is YYNGEE. This CDR3 is built from 13 residues. V trimming: 4 bases; J trimming: 5 bases; junction bases outside the gene matches: 3. CDR3: CASSSTGDQPQHF. CDR3 coding DNA: TGTGCCAGCAGCAGTACAGGGGATCAGCCCCAGCATTTT. The full variable domain, its missing parts supplied by reference TRBV9 and TRBJ1-5, is DSGVTQTPKHLITATGQRVTLRCSPRSGDLSVYWYQQSLDQGLQFLIQYYNGEERAKGNILERFSAQQFPDLHSELNLSSLELGDSALYFCASSSTGDQPQHFGDGTRLSIL.

In DNA, the CDR3 is TGTGCCAGCAGCTTCTCCCCACAGCCCCTCCACTTT. Its translation: CASSFSPQPLHF. The rearrangement joins TRBV7-2 to TRBJ1-6; D remains unclear. Germline CDR1 is SGHTA and CDR2 is FQGNSA. Trimming stripped 3 bases from V and 13 bases from J, with 10 bases between. The CDR3 totals 12 residues. The whole variable domain, filled in from reference TRBV7-2 and TRBJ1-6, reads GAGVSQSPSNKVTEKGKDVELRCDPISGHTALYWYRQSLGQGLEFLIYFQGNSAPDKSGLPSDRFSAERTGGSVSTLTIQRTQQEDSAVYLCASSFSPQPLHFGNGTRLTVT.

The V gene is TRBV6-5, the J gene TRBJ2-5; possible D gene TRBD2, 6 bases. The CDR3 is 16 amino acids. Trimming took 0 bases from V and 2 from J, leaving 13 bases between them. Germline CDR1 MNHEY, CDR2 SVGAGI. The CDR3 bases are TGTGCCAGCAGTTACTCATATGTGGCGGGGCAAGAGACCCAGTACTTC. Protein sequence: CASSYSYVAGQETQYF.

This clone was observed a handful of times. The rearrangement links TRBV19 to TRBJ1-5, with D possibly being TRBD1 (5 bases). The germline gives CDR1 LNHDA, CDR2 SQIVND (reference sequence). V shed 7 bases and J shed 0 bases, with 7 bases lying between them. The CDR3 runs 13 residues. CDR3 residues: CASIRGSNQPQHF. The CDR3 DNA is TGTGCCAGTATTAGGGGTAGCAATCAGCCCCAGCATTTT.

The chain uses TRBV7-6 and TRBJ2-7; possible D gene TRBD2, 6 bases. Trimming pared 5 bases from V and 5 bases from J, leaving 19 bases between. The CDR3 covers 15 residues. CDR1 is SGHVS, CDR2 FNYEAQ, per germline. The CDR3 protein is CASSPSGLAFNEQYF. CDR3 DNA: TGTGCCAGCAGCCCCTCGGGGCTAGCGTTTAACGAGCAGTACTTC.

The V and J genes are TRBV11-2 and TRBJ2-7; D remains unclear. CDR1 is SGHAT, CDR2 FQNNGV, per germline. Between the trimmed V and J ends, which lost 1 base and 4 bases, there was a span of 5 bases. This CDR3 is built from 12 residues. The CDR3 loop is CASSLGSYEQYF. The DNA for the CDR3 is TGTGCCAGCAGCTTAGGTAGTTACGAGCAGTACTTC.

This clone has just a few counts. The CDR3 reads CASSQDSLYEQYF. The CDR3 nucleotides are TGCGCCAGCAGCCAGGACAGTCTCTACGAGCAGTACTTC. This chain uses TRBV5-1 with TRBJ2-7; D is possibly TRBD1 (6 bases). Germline V lookup: CDR1 SGHRS, CDR2 YFSETQ. V lost 4 bases and J 3 bases, leaving 11 bases between the germline ends. CDR3 size: 13 residues.

The chain employs TRBV7-3 and TRBJ2-1; 9 positions match TRBD2. After removal of 1 base from V and 6 bases from J, the junction contained 4 bases not matched to a gene. The CDR3 is 15 amino acids. Germline assignment: CDR1 SGHTA and CDR2 FQGTGA. The CDR3 DNA reads as TGTGCCAGCAGCTTAAGCGGGGGGGCCTTCAATGAGCAGTTCTTC. Its protein is CASSLSGGAFNEQFF.

The chain links TRBV2 to TRBJ1-6; D uncertain. V dropped 3 bases and J dropped 8 bases, with 14 bases sitting between them. CDR3 length equals 15 residues. The germline gives CDR1 SNHLY, CDR2 FYNNEI. The DNA of the CDR3 is TGTGCCAGCAGTGATTTGGTAACAGCCGATTCACCCCTCCACTTT. Translated, it gives CASSDLVTADSPLHF. The variable domain in full, completed from reference TRBV2 and TRBJ1-6, reads EPEVTQTPSHQVTQMGQEVILRCVPISNHLYFYWYRQILGQKVEFLVSFYNNEISEKSEIFDDQFSVERPDGSNFTLKIRSTKLEDSAMYFCASSDLVTADSPLHFGNGTRLTVT.

This clone has a handful of counts. This chain joins TRBV7-9 and TRBJ2-3; no firm D call. This CDR3 has 13 amino acids. Germline V gene sequence: CDR1 SEHNR, CDR2 FQNEAQ (reference sequence). V lost 6 bases and J lost 4, with 11 bases in between. CDR3 in amino acids: CASSLFTADTQYF. As DNA, the CDR3 is TGTGCCAGCAGTTTGTTCACGGCAGATACGCAGTATTTT.